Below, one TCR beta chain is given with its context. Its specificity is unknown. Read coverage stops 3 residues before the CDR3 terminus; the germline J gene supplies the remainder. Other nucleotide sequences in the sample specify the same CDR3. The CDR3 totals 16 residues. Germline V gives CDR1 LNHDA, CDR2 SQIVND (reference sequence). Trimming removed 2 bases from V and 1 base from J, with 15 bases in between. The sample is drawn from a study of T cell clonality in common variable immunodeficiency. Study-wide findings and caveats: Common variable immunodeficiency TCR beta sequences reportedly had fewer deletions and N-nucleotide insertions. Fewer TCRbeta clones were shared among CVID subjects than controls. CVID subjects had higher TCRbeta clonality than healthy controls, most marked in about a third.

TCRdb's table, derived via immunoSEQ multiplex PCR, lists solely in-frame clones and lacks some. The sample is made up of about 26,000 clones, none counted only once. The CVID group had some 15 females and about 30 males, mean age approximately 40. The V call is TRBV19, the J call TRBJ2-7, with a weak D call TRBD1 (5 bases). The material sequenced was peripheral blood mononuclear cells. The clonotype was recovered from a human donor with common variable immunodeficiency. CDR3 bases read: TGTGCCAGTAGTATAAAATCCGGCAGGGCATCCTACGAG. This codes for CASSIKSGRASYE. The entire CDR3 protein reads CASSIKSGRASYEQYF.